This passage covers 10 T cell receptor beta chains from one sample sequenced in a study of PD-L1 blockade in urothelial cancer. Time point given: peripheral blood 6 weeks after treatment start. Clones were sequenced by immunoSEQ multiplex PCR, and TCRdb holds only the in-frame ones, with some missing. Among about 130,000 clones listed, around 86% were seen once. The sequenced sample was PBMCs, obtained around atezolizumab (anti-PD-L1) treatment. These receptors all stem from a man between 45 and 60 years old with urothelial cancer.

The V call is TRBV7-9, the J call TRBJ2-7; the D gene is possibly TRBD2 (5 bases). Germline assignment: CDR1 SEHNR and CDR2 FQNEAQ (reference sequence). V was pared by 7 bases and J by 3 bases, with 10 bases between. CDR3 length: 12 residues. CDR3 coding DNA: TGTGCCAGCAATTTGGGGAGCTACGAGCAGTACTTC. It translates to CASNLGSYEQYF.

V and J are TRBV30 and TRBJ2-6, with 9 positions matching TRBD1. The CDR3 length is 16 residues. Germline V lookup: CDR1 GTSNPN, CDR2 SVGIG (reference sequence). J gave up 0 bases and V 4 bases, and 4 bases lay outside the gene matches. The CDR3 loop is CAWKGQGLSGANVLTF. CDR3 nucleotides: TGTGCCTGGAAGGGACAGGGACTCTCTGGGGCCAACGTCCTGACTTTC.

This clone was observed a handful of times. This rearrangement joins TRBV6-1 to TRBJ1-4; tentatively, D is TRBD1 (5 bases). CDR1 and CDR2 from the germline V gene are MNHNS and SASEGT. There are 13 residues in the CDR3. The V gene lost 1 base and the J gene lost 10 bases, with 10 bases spanning the gap. The CDR3 region has the DNA TGTGCCAGCAGTGAAGTTGATAGGGGAAAACTGTTTTTT. This gives the protein CASSEVDRGKLFF.

This clone was detected only once. V usage is TRBV9 and J usage is TRBJ1-6; D unclear. The CDR3 covers 14 residues. The V end was cut by 6 bases, the J end by 1 base, with 8 bases between. Germline lookup yields CDR1 SGDLS and CDR2 YYNGEE. CDR3 DNA sequence: TGTGCCAGCAACCGGGGATCCTATAATTCACCCCTCCACTTT. Its translation is CASNRGSYNSPLHF.

This rearrangement joins TRBV11-2 to TRBJ2-1; D is unresolved. CDR1 SGHAT and CDR2 FQNNGV come from the germline V gene. Deletions cut 1 base from V and 2 bases from J, with 9 bases between. The CDR3 has 15 residues. The CDR3 is CASSLGPTAYNEQFF. The CDR3 DNA follows: TGTGCCAGCAGCTTAGGTCCGACTGCCTACAATGAGCAGTTCTTC. Full variable domain (outside the CDR3, taken from reference TRBV11-2 and TRBJ2-1): EAGVAQSPRYKIIEKRQSVAFWCNPISGHATLYWYQQILGQGPKLLIQFQNNGVVDDSQLPKDRFSAERLKGVDSTLKIQPAKLEDSAVYLCASSLGPTAYNEQFFGPGTRLTVL.

The rearrangement links TRBV6-5 to TRBJ2-5; 10 nucleotides agree with TRBD1. The CDR3 extends over 15 amino acids. Trimming took 6 bases from V and 4 from J; bases not matched to a gene: 8. Germline V lookup: CDR1 MNHEY, CDR2 SVGAGI. The CDR3 protein is CASSRWTGGSETQYF. CDR3 DNA: TGTGCCAGCAGCCGATGGACAGGGGGATCAGAGACCCAGTACTTC.

This chain joins TRBV28 and TRBJ2-5; weak D call: TRBD2 (6 bases). CDR3 length equals 17 residues. Germline loops: CDR1 MDHEN, CDR2 SYDVKM. Trimming took 2 bases from V and 3 from J, leaving 19 bases between them. CDR3 protein: CASSLMGSGRSKETQYF. CDR3 nucleotide sequence: TGTGCCAGCAGTTTAATGGGGAGCGGGCGCTCTAAAGAGACCCAGTACTTC.

The chain employs TRBV5-1 and TRBJ1-3; TRBD1 matches at 7 bases. V was clipped by 3 bases and J by 4 bases; unmatched bases: 7. Germline V gene sequence: CDR1 SGHRS, CDR2 YFSETQ. The CDR3 length is 15 residues. In DNA form, the CDR3 reads TGCGCCAGCAGCTACGACAGGGAGGCCGGAAACACCATATATTTT. It translates to CASSYDREAGNTIYF.

This sequence joins TRBV19 and TRBJ2-1; 8 bases are shared with TRBD2. This CDR3 has 14 amino acids. V lost 6 bases, J lost 7 bases, and 8 bases stayed unmatched. CDR1 is LNHDA, CDR2 SQIVND, per germline (reference sequence). The CDR3 nucleotides read TGTGCCAGTAGAACTCGGGAGGGTTCAAATGAGCAGTTCTTC. Translating gives CASRTREGSNEQFF.

The CDR3 bases are TGTGCCAGTAATCAGGGCGGACGACCTAACTATGGCTACACCTTC. As protein: CASNQGGRPNYGYTF. The chain joins TRBV19 to TRBJ1-2; tentatively, D is TRBD1 (5 bases). The CDR3 loop spans 15 amino acids. V was trimmed by 7 bases and J by 0 bases, leaving 15 bases between them. Germline loops: CDR1 LNHDA, CDR2 SQIVND (reference sequence).